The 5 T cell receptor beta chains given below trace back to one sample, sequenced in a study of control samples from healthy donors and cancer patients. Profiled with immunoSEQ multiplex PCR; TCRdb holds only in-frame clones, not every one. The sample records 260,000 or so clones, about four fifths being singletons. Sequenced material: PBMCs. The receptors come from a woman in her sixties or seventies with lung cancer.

CDR3: CASSPDGALRSEQYF. The CDR3 coding sequence is TGTGCCAGCAGCCCAGACGGGGCTTTACGCTCCGAGCAGTACTTC. V gene TRBV6-5 combines with J gene TRBJ2-7, with D perhaps TRBD1 or TRBD2 (5 bases each). This CDR3 contains 15 residues. V gave up 6 bases and J gave up 6 bases, with 21 bases separating them. Germline V gene data show CDR1 as MNHEY and CDR2 as SVGAGI.

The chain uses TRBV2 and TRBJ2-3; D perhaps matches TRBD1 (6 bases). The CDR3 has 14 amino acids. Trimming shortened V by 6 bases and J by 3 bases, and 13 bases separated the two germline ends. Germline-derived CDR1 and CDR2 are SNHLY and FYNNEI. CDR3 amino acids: CASRPNRETDTQYF. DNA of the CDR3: TGTGCCAGCAGACCAAACAGGGAGACAGATACGCAGTATTTT.

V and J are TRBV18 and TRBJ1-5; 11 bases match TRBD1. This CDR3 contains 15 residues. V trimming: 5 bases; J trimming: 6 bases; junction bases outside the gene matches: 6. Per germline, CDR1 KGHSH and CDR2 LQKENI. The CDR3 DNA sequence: TGTGCCAGCTCAACCGGACAGGGGGCTGTTCAGCCCCAGCATTTT. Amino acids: CASSTGQGAVQPQHF.

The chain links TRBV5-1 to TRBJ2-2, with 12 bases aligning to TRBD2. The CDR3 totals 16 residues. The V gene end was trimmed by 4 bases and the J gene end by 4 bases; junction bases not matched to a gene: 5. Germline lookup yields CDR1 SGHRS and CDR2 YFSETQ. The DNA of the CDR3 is TGCGCCAGCAGCCCGACTAGCGGGGGCGTCACCGGGGAGCTGTTTTTT. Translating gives CASSPTSGGVTGELFF.

CDR3 sequence: CSVVIPGAEKLFF. DNA for the CDR3: TGCAGCGTTGTGATCCCCGGGGCTGAAAAACTGTTTTTT. This chain links TRBV29-1 with TRBJ1-4, with D tentatively TRBD1 (5 bases). CDR3 length equals 13 residues. Germline CDR1 SQVTM, CDR2 ANQGSEA. Between the trimmed V and J ends, which lost 4 bases and 7 bases, there was a span of 13 bases.